This record looks at one T cell receptor beta chain sequence and its context. This clone was observed a single time. What this receptor recognizes is not known. It has no much larger one-base neighbor in the sample; base qualities were not kept. This entry comes from a study of radiotherapy plus CTLA-4 blockade in lung cancer (dated by TCRdb to 2016 to 2018). For the study in its entirety: Objective responses were observed in 18% of enrolled patients, and disease control was achieved in 31%. Overall study results and their limits: Increased serum interferon-beta after radiation, together with early dynamic changes in blood T cell clones, were reported to be the strongest predictors of response. After treatment with radiotherapy and ipilimumab, TCR clones that originated in tumors expanded in peripheral blood.

Receptors were amplified or captured by the immunoSEQ multiplex PCR assay. TCRdb retrieved this table from immuneACCESS and kept in-frame rearrangements only. Not all clones are present; in checked studies, unresolved V genes account for under half, and no reason is known for the remainder. The sample data list roughly 120,000 clones, and about 80% of these were observed just once. The ten top clones hold 3.3% of the sample. In this study, focal radiation therapy paired with CTLA-4 blockade (ipilimumab) was tested in patients who had chemo-refractory metastatic non-small-cell lung cancer. This clonotype was sampled from a human donor with non-small cell lung cancer that progressed on radiotherapy plus ipilimumab. Some clones in this sample may be carry-over from other donors' samples. Sequencing was performed on peripheral blood, taken from a patient treated with radiotherapy plus ipilimumab.

This receptor has the CDR3 CAISESLYEQYF. The DNA sequence is TGTGCCATCAGTGAGTCCCTATACGAGCAGTACTTC. The chain links TRBV10-3 with TRBJ2-7; there is no confident call for the D gene. From cysteine to phenylalanine, the CDR3 is 12 amino acids long. The read is trimmed to its CDR3 DNA, 36 bases read in frame from base 1. The germline V gene specifies ENHRY as CDR1 and SYGVKD as CDR2. Trimming removed 0 bases from V and 4 bases from J, leaving 4 bases between the germline ends.